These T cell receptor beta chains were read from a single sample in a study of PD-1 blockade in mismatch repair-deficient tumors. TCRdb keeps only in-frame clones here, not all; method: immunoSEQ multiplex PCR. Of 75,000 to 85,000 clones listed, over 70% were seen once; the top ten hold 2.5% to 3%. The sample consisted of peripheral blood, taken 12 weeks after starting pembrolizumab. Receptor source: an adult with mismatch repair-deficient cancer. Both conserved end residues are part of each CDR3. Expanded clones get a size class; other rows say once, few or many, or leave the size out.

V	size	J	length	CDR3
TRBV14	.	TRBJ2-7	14	CASRLRGGHYEQYF
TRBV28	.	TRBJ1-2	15	CASSPPGTGGYGYTF
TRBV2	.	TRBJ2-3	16	CASIRELAGVPDTQYF
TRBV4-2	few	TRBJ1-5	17	CASSQDGGREGSQPQHF
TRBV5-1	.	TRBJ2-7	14	CASRVTGSSYEQYF
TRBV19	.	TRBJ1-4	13	CASGSTGNEKLFF
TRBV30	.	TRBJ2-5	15	CAWRYRPRGQETQYF
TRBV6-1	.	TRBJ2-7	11	CASSFGQGQYF
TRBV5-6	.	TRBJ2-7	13	CASSFIGTYEQYF
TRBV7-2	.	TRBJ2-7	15	CASSLDGRAIYEQYF
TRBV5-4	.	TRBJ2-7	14	CASSHPDSPYEQYF
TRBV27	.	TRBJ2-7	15	CASSLSGAGVGEQYF
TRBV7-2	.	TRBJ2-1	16	CASSLRWSSGVNEQFF
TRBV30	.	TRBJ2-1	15	CAWSRGLADYNEQFF
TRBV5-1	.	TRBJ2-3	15	CASSPPGTSRNTQYF
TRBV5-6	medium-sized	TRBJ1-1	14	CASSLLQRNTEAFF
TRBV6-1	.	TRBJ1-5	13	CASRYHSDQPQHF
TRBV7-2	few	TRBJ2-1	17	CASSLIAGASSYNEQFF
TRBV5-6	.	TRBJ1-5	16	CASSLEGGNSNQPQHF
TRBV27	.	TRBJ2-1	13	CASSLGGADEQFF
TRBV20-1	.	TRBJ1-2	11	CSARQGIGYTF
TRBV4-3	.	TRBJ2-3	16	CASSPGTSGSSGTQYF
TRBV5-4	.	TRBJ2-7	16	CASSRGLAGRGDEQYF
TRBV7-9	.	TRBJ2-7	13	CASSRQGSYEQYF
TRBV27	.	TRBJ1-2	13	CASSKTGSYGYTF
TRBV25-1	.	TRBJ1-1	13	CASSDRGTTEAFF
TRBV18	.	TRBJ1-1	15	CASSPLGQGITEAFF
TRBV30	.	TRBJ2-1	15	CAWSVSGLAYNEQFF
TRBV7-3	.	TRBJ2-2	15	CASSLGLWNTGELFF
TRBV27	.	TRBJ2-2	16	CASSFGLAIDTGELFF
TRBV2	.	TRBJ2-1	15	CASRTQDSPYNEQFF
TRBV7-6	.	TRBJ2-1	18	CASSSGLAGVESYNEQFF
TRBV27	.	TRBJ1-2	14	CASSGRDRLYGYTF
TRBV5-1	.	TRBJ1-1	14	CASSFEGWSTEAFF
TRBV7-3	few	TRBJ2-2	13	CASSLFRFGELFF
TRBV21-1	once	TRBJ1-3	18	CASSVEEGETMTGNTIYF
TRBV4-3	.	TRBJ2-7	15	CASSLGTSGSIEQYF
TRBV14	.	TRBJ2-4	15	CASSLPGVSGNIQYF
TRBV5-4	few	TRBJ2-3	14	CASRNQIGTDTQYF
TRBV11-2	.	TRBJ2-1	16	CASSRAGTSLGNEQFF
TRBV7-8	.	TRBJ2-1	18	CASSLLGLAEGSYNEQFF
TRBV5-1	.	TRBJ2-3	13	CASAQGATDTQYF
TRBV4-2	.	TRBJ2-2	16	CASSQGWGDDTGELFF
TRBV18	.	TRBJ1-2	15	CASSSASGTAWGYTF
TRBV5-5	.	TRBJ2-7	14	CASSPTSPTYEQYF
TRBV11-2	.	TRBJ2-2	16	CASSSVAGVISGELFF
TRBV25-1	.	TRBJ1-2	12	CASSAGGDGYTF
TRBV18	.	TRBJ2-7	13	CASSPHPPYEQYF
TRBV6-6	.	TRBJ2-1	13	CASRGLESGEQFF
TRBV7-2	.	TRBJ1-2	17	CASSLARGPGPLYGYTF
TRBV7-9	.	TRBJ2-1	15	CASRAPGGVLNEQFF
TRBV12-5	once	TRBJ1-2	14	CASGLGTVQEGYTF
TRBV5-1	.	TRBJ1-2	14	CASSYRTGGDGYTF
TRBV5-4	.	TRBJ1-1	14	CASSAVLDAVEAFF
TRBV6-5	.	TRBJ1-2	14	CASSYSGGAFDYTF
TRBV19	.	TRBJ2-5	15	CASSMTRRSQETQYF
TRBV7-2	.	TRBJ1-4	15	CASSPTGGGAEKLFF
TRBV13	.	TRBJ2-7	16	CASSLKTTGSSYEQYF